This TCR beta chain was captured by sequencing in a study of regulatory T cells in long-lasting Graves disease. Study-wide background: Newly diagnosed Graves' patients had under 3 months of antithyroid drugs. Study observations and caveats: Persistent disease showed a preference for TRBV28, TRBJ1-2 and TRBJ2-5.

Time point here: newly diagnosed GD, antithyroid drugs for less than 3 months. After RNA was extracted from PBMCs, the TCR library was made from it. Germline V lookup: CDR1 SGHRS, CDR2 YFSETQ. The CDR3 is 15 amino acids. Trimming took off 0 bases at V and 2 bases at J, with 10 bases between the two ends. The sample holds many counts of this clonotype. Its specificity is unknown. Arm-PCR with iRepertoire HTBI primers amplified the CDR3 regions for these TCR beta libraries. From the multiplex PCR reads, TCRdb called clonotypes with MiXCR, one entry per CDR3 protein. The data show 390,000 or so distinct CDR3 sequences, with 10% to 15% seen just once and approximately 17% held by the top ten. The same specimen was also included in a second study, on T cells in Graves' hyperthyroidism and ophthalmopathy. Per that study: The model anticipated ophthalmopathy a median approximately 6.5 months pre-onset.

The sequencing used peripheral blood mononuclear cells (PBMCs), collected at new diagnosis, from a patient treated with antithyroid drugs. The TCR was taken from a woman aged 18-29 years with Graves disease. V and J are TRBV5-1 and TRBJ2-3, with D perhaps TRBD1 (6 bases). The DNA of the CDR3 is TGCGCCAGCAGCTTGGAAGGGGGTTTCACAGATACGCAGTATTTT. This codes for CASSLEGGFTDTQYF.